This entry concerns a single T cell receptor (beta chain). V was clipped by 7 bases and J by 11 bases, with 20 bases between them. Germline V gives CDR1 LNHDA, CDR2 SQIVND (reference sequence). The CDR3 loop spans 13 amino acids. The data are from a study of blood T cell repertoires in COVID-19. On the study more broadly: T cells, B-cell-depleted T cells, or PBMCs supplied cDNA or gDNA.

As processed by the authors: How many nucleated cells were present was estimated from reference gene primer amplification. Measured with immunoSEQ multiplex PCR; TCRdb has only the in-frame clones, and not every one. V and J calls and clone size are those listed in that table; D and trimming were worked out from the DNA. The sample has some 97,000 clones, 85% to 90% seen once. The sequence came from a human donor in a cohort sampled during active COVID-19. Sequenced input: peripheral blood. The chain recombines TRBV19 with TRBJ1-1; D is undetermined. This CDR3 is CASTTVPQSAAFF. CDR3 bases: TGTGCCAGTACCACCGTCCCGCAAAGTGCGGCTTTCTTT.